A selection of T cell receptor beta chains follows, all from one sample in a study of siplizumab effects on memory and regulatory T cells. Sequencing was performed with immunoSEQ multiplex PCR; in TCRdb, only in-frame clones are kept and a portion is missing. The sample has roughly 100,000 clones; 90% to 95% are singletons. The material sequenced was CD4+ T cells sorted from blood. The source of these receptors is a human donor in good health. Both conserved end residues are trimmed from each CDR3.

J gene,V gene,CDR3 protein
TRBJ1-6,TRBV6-5,ASSSSRAGESPLH
TRBJ2-7,TRBV29-1,SVRTGDTSYEQY
TRBJ2-7,TRBV6-5,ASSRTSGSYEQY
TRBJ2-6,TRBV5-4,ASSLAGANVLT
TRBJ2-7,TRBV6-5,ASTRGRGAVEQY
NA,TRBV5-1,ASSLARTGNEQY
TRBJ1-1,TRBV5-1,ASSLQENTEAF
TRBJ1-1,TRBV18,ASSRLRGGTEAF
TRBJ2-7,TRBV7-3,ASSPDASGRIYEQY
TRBJ2-5,TRBV2,ASSVGAWPSGSWGETQY
TRBJ1-5,TRBV19,ASRASGQATQPQH
TRBJ2-2,TRBV5-4,ASSSPRNRGGTGELF
TRBJ1-4,TRBV5-4,ASSLGQGTNEKLF
TRBJ1-1,TRBV9,ASSARDRDTEAF
TRBJ2-1,TRBV5-6,ASSLVGPRRGQF
TRBJ2-1,TRBV11-3,ASRRDFNEQF
TRBJ2-2,TRBV2,ASSGSGVTGELF
TRBJ2-6,TRBV30,ACSGTGTSGANVLT
TRBJ2-6,TRBV14,ASSQRSGANVLT
TRBJ1-2,TRBV14,ASSGGPNYGYT
TRBJ2-7,TRBV18,ASSPPYLGRTGEQY
TRBJ2-3,TRBV6-5,ASSYRTLSDTQY
TRBJ2-1,TRBV9,ASSMGPLDEQF
TRBJ1-2,TRBV6-6,ASRFPDSALGYT